These T cell receptor beta chains were read from a single sample in a study of PD-L1 blockade in urothelial cancer. The method was immunoSEQ multiplex PCR; TCRdb's version includes in-frame clones alone and lacks a portion of them. The sample shows 35,000 to 45,000 clones, roughly 85% of them seen only once. The sample in question was PBMCs, obtained around atezolizumab (anti-PD-L1) treatment. These receptors came from a man aged 55-75 years with urothelial cancer. The CDR3 runs from the conserved cysteine through the conserved F or W. D genes are given only for firm matches.

v_call | d_call | cdr3_aa
TRBV9 | TRBD1 | CASSPPDRGRAFF
TRBV6-6 | TRBD1 | CASSYGTGGPNTEAFF
TRBV18 | TRBD1 | CASSPWGQGNEKLFF
TRBV7-8 | - | CASSLEPGRAYNSPLHF
TRBV5-1 | TRBD2 | CASSSRGVQETQYF
TRBV29-1 | TRBD2 | CSVEGGGSYEQYF
TRBV2 | - | CASSGQSSGNTIYF
TRBV19 | TRBD1 | CASSQPGQGGFDGYTF
TRBV6-6 | - | CASSSSRGSYEQYF
TRBV28 | TRBD1 | CASSSAGGYTEAFF
TRBV9 | TRBD1 | CASSVSGGQETQYF
TRBV2 | - | CASRVTGKGLFF
TRBV5-4 | - | CASSAGMTGTGELFF
TRBV18 | TRBD1 | CASSPLGQGEVNEQFF
TRBV19 | - | CASGPAAGANQPQHF
TRBV5-1 | TRBD1 | CASTETGTGVNIQYF
TRBV9 | TRBD1 | CASSRRGDRTYGYTF
TRBV27 | TRBD2 | CASSWSWMDRLAASEAGGTQYF
TRBV28 | - | CASSSLREAFF
TRBV11-1 | TRBD1 | CASSWDSKNTGELFF
TRBV6-5 | - | CASSPDDFGELFF
TRBV5-4 | TRBD1 | CASSIPAGQGRSEQYF
TRBV28 | - | CASRSGALAKNIQYF
TRBV5-1 | TRBD1 | CASSLEQGIGYNEQFF
TRBV4-1 | - | CASSQLTENTEAFF
TRBV9 | - | CASSYSPLDNEQFF
TRBV5-6 | - | CASSLAQKNSPLHF
TRBV5-1 | - | CASSKDRSYGYTF
TRBV9 | TRBD2 | CASSVAPGGGSVSYEQYF
TRBV4-1 | TRBD1 | CASSARQGGTGELFF
TRBV5-1 | - | CASSLGQPSGNTIYF
TRBV6-8 | - | CACRQKTAYEQYF
TRBV30 | - | CAWAQGWGTEAFF
TRBV5-1 | - | CASSLDPGMENEKLFF
TRBV19 | - | CASSLQGGTEAFF
TRBV7-2 | - | CASSLSLSTEAFF
TRBV11-2 | TRBD2 | CASSSGLAGGPESDTQYF
TRBV7-9 | TRBD1 | CASTPDRITPEAFF
TRBV28 | TRBD1 | CASSHVRDRYSPLHF
TRBV5-4 | - | CASSLDRDSPLHF
TRBV15 | TRBD1 | CATSTGTGKSNEQFF
TRBV11-3 | TRBD2 | CASSLGRAGGTDTQYF
TRBV7-9 | - | CASSLSLLGERDTGELFF
TRBV6-6 | TRBD2 | CASSNVAGGEQFF
TRBV7-9 | - | CASSLVTYQETQYF
TRBV7-9 | - | CASSLVAGTDTQYF
TRBV29-1 | TRBD1 | CSVGGQGRNYGYTF
TRBV29-1 | - | CSVAWAAEGTEAFF
TRBV7-9 | TRBD2 | CASSSRAGDTDTQYF
TRBV2 | - | CASSFERSSYNSPLHF
TRBV4-1 | - | CASSQVSVIAVRNIQYF
TRBV7-9 | - | CASSLGAGGNQPQHF
TRBV15 | TRBD1 | CATSRKLTGWGTEAFF
TRBV27 | - | CASSLWLTGSTGELFF
TRBV6-1 | - | CASTLNRGRDDEQYF
TRBV4-2 | TRBD2 | CASSRGGTSGSYNEQFF